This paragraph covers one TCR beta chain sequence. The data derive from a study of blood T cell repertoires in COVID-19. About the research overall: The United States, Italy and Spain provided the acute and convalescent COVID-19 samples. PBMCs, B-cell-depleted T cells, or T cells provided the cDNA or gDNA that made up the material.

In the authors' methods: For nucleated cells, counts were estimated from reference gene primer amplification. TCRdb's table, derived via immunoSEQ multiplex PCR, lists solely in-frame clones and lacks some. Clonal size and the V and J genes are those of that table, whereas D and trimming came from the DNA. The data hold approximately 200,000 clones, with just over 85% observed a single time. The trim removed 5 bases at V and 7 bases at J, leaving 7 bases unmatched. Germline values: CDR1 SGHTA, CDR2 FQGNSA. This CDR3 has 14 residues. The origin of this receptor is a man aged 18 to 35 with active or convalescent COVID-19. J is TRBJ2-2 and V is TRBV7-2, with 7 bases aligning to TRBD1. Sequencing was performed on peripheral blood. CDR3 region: CASSQGVTGGELFF. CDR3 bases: TGTGCCAGCAGCCAGGGGGTTACGGGCGGGGAGCTGTTTTTT.